The next 9 T cell receptor beta chains were all read from a single sample in a study of CD8 T cells in Susac syndrome. The authors reverse transcribed 0.5 to 1 ug RNA with random hexamers. TCRdb analysed the immunoSEQ multiplex PCR reads with MiXCR anew, one entry per CDR3 protein. The sample yields 95,000 to 150,000 distinct CDR3 sequences, around 96% seen once. The specimen sequenced was CD8+ T cells from PBMCs. The receptors were sampled from a human donor with Susac syndrome.

This chain connects TRBV12-3 or TRBV12-4 to TRBJ1-1; maybe TRBD1 (6 bases). V lost 3 bases, J lost 2 bases, and 10 bases lay in between. CDR3 length: 14 amino acids. Here the CDR3 DNA reads TGTGCCAGCAGTTTGGGGACAATTAACACTGAAGCTTTCTTT. Translated, it gives CASSLGTINTEAFF.

V is TRBV13 and J is TRBJ1-2; 7 bases align to TRBD1. The germline CDR1 and CDR2 sequences are PRHDT and FYEKMQ (reference sequence). There are 12 residues in the CDR3. The trim removed 3 bases at V and 10 bases at J, leaving 5 bases unmatched. CDR3 protein: CASSFTGEDYTF. CDR3 nucleotides: TGTGCCAGCAGCTTTACAGGGGAGGACTACACCTTC.

This chain connects TRBV7-9 to TRBJ1-1; 7 bases map to TRBD1. CDR3 length: 19 residues. Per the germline V gene, CDR1 is SEHNR and CDR2 is FQNEAQ (reference sequence). V lost 1 base and J lost 1; bases outside the gene matches: 15. The DNA for the CDR3 is TGTGCCAGCAGCTTAGTTCCGATCCAACAGGGGAGAGGGAACACTGAAGCTTTCTTT. Translation gives CASSLVPIQQGRGNTEAFF.

The CDR3 region is CASSFGRSELAKNIQYF. CDR3 sequence (DNA): TGTGCCAGCAGTTTTGGGAGGAGCGAACTAGCCAAAAACATTCAGTACTTC. V usage is TRBV12-3 or TRBV12-4 and J usage is TRBJ2-4; TRBD2 is a possible D gene (6 bases). CDR3 length: 17 residues. Trimming took off 3 bases at V and 0 bases at J, with 15 bases between the two ends.

The J gene is TRBJ1-2, the V gene TRBV11-2; tentatively, D is TRBD1 (5 bases). Germline CDR1 SGHAT, CDR2 FQNNGV. V lost 0 bases to trimming and J lost 4 bases, with 9 bases between them. This CDR3 is 14 amino acids long. CDR3 DNA sequence: TGTGCCAGCAGCTTAGACCCAGGGTCCTATGGCTACACCTTC. This codes for CASSLDPGSYGYTF.

The rearrangement links TRBV25-1 to TRBJ2-7; tentative D call: TRBD2 (6 bases). The CDR3 extends over 13 amino acids. Germline V gives CDR1 MGHDK, CDR2 SYGVNS. V was clipped by 5 bases and J by 5 bases, with 13 bases between them. The CDR3 DNA sequence: TGTGCCAGCAGTATACGGGAGATGCACGAGCAGTACTTC. Its protein is CASSIREMHEQYF.

The chain employs TRBV30 and TRBJ1-1, with D possibly TRBD1 on 5 matching bases. This CDR3 is built from 15 residues. Germline V lookup: CDR1 GTSNPN, CDR2 SVGIG (reference sequence). Trimming took off 8 bases at V and 0 bases at J, with 19 bases between the two ends. The CDR3 is CAAPGRLGMNTEAFF. Here the CDR3 DNA reads TGTGCCGCCCCGGGACGGCTTGGCATGAACACTGAAGCTTTCTTT.

The genes are TRBV12-3 or TRBV12-4 and TRBJ1-1; 8 nucleotides align to TRBD1. With 7 bases clipped from V and 1 base from J, the junction kept 2 bases outside the gene matches. CDR3 length: 13 amino acids. CDR3 sequence reads: CASNTGGNTEAFF. The CDR3 nucleotides are TGTGCCAGCAATACAGGGGGGAACACTGAAGCTTTCTTT.

In DNA, the CDR3 is TGTGCCACCAGTGAGGGAGCTTTCTACGAGCAGTACTTC. Translating it yields CATSEGAFYEQYF. V is TRBV24-1 and J is TRBJ2-7; D is perhaps TRBD2 (5 bases). Germline values: CDR1 KGHDR, CDR2 SFDVKD. The CDR3 loop spans 13 amino acids. Deletions cut 4 bases from V and 3 bases from J, with 9 bases between.